The clone carrying this T cell receptor beta chain has more than one count but fewer than ten. The antigen is undetermined. This sample is part of a study of T cells in Graves' hyperthyroidism and ophthalmopathy. Germline assignment: CDR1 LNHNV and CDR2 YYDKDF (reference sequence). There are 12 residues in the CDR3. V was cut by 0 bases and J by 5 bases, with 5 bases left in between. Pregnant or lactating patients were excluded, as were those with uncontrolled infection or other autoimmune disease. Orbital computed tomography and thyroid ultrasound, together with serum TRAb and thyroxine and clinical symptoms, were used for diagnoses. General observations from the study: Most expanded thyroid clonotypes above 0.001 also appeared in blood. A median about 6 months before onset, the model predicted ophthalmopathy.

Researchers took RNA transcripts and amplified the TCR beta CDR3 regions from them. A first-round RT-PCR of the TCR CDR3 used the HTBI primer set. TCRdb independently ran MiXCR on the multiplex PCR reads; one entry per CDR3 protein. The repertoire holds 480,000 or so distinct CDR3 sequences, with approximately 49% as singletons. The source of this sequence is an adult woman with Graves' disease, either hyperthyroidism or ophthalmopathy (not recorded which). The V and J genes are TRBV15 and TRBJ2-7; D is ambiguous. The sequenced sample consisted of peripheral blood or thyroid tissue (not recorded which). Here the CDR3 DNA reads TGTGCCACCAGCAGAGATCGAAACGAGCAGTACTTC. Translation gives CATSRDRNEQYF.